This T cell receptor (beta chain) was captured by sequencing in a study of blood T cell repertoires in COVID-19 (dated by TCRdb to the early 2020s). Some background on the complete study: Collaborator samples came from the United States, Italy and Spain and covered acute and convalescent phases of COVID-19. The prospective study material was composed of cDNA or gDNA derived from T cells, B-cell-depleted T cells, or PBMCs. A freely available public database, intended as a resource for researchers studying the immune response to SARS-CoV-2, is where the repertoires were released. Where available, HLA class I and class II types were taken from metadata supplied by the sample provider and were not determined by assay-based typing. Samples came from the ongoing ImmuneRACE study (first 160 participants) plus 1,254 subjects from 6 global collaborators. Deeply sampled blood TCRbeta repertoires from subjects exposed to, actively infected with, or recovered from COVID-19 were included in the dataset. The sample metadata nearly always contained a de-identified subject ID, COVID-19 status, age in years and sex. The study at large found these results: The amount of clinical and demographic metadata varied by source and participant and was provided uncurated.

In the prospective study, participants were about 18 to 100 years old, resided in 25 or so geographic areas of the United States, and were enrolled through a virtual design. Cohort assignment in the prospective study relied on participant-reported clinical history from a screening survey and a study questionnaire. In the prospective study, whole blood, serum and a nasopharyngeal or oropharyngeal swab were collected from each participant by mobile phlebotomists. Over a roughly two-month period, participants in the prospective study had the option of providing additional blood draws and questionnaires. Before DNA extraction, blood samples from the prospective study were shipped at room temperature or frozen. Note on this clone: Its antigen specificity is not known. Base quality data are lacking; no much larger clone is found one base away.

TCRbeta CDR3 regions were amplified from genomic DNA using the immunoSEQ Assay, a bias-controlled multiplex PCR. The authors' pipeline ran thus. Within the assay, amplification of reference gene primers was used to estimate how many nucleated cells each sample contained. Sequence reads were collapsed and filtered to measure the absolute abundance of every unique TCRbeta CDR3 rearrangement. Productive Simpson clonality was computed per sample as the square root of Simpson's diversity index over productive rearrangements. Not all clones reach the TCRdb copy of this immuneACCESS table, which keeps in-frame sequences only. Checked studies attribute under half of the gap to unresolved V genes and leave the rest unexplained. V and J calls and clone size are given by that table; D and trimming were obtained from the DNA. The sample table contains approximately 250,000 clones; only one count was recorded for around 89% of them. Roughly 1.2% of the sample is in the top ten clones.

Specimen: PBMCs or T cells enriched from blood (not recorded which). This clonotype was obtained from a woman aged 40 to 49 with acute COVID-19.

The bases read TGTGCCAGCAGCCTGTTGGGGCCGGGCAGCAATCAGCCCCAGCATTTT. It is translated as CASSLLGPGSNQPQHF. The V and J segments used are TRBV5-6 and TRBJ1-5, and TRBD1 may be the D gene, going by 5 matching bases. Reading from cysteine to phenylalanine, the CDR3 counts 16 amino acids. Left in the record is the CDR3 DNA by itself, 48 bases read in frame from the first base. Trimming costs V 4 bases and J 1 base, and their ends lie 15 bases apart. The germline V gene provides CDR1 SGHDT and CDR2 YYEEEE.